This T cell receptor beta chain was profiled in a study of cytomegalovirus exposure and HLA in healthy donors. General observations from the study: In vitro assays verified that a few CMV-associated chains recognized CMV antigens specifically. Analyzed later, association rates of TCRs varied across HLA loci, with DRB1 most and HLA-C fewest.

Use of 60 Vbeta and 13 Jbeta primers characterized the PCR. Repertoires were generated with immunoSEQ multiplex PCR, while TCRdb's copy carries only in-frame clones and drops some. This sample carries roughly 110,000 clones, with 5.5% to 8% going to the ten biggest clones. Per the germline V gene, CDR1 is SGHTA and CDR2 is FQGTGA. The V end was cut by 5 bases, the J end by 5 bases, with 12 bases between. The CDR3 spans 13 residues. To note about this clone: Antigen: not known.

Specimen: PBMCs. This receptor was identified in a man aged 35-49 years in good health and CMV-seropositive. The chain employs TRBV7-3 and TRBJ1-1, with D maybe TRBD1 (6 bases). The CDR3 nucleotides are TGTGCCAGCAGCCCACAGGGCAGGACTGAAGCTTTCTTT. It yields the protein CASSPQGRTEAFF.